This TCR beta chain was sequenced during a study of neurological immune-mediated disorders. Study conclusions and caveats: There were no CDR3 amino acid sequences shared by expanded clones across subjects, a result suggesting private repertoires in all groups.

This clonotype was seen many times. Its antigen is not known. CDR3 length equals 13 residues. Germline CDR1 reads DFQATT; CDR2 reads SNEGSKA (reference sequence). The V end was cut by 4 bases, the J end by 6 bases, with 12 bases between. Using its own MiXCR run on the 5' RACE reads, TCRdb lists one record per CDR3 protein. The table shows approximately 59,000 distinct CDR3 sequences, with approximately 5.3% occurring only once. The sequencing sample was made of PBMCs. The chain recombines TRBV20-1 with TRBJ1-4; the D is unclear. The receptor comes from a human donor with multiple sclerosis. The donor label of this sample is uncertain. DNA for the CDR3: TGCAGTGCTAAAATAAACGGGGATGAAAAACTGTTTTTT. Residues: CSAKINGDEKLFF.